What follows are 21 T cell receptor beta chains derived from one specimen sequenced in a study of T cell changes during pregnancy in multiple sclerosis. The table came from immunoSEQ multiplex PCR; TCRdb's copy has only in-frame clones and leaves some out. The data contain some 140,000 clones, 90% to 98% of them singletons. Material: peripheral blood, obtained after pregnancy. These receptors were obtained from a female donor with multiple sclerosis, enrolled in a pregnancy study.

This rearrangement joins TRBV28 to TRBJ1-1; D remains unclear. Trimming stripped 0 bases from V and 3 bases from J, with 11 bases between. The CDR3 contains 15 residues. In germline, CDR1 is MDHEN, CDR2 SYDVKM. CDR3 region: CASSLWRASHTEAFF. In nucleotides, the CDR3 is TGTGCCAGCAGTTTATGGAGGGCATCCCACACTGAAGCTTTCTTT.

The V gene is TRBV10-2, the J gene TRBJ2-3; TRBD2 matches at 10 bases. The length of the CDR3 is 16 residues. The V and J ends lost 7 bases and 3 bases, in that order; junction bases with no gene match: 10. The V gene's germline CDR1 is WSHSY and CDR2 SAAADI. Here the CDR3 reads CASTQREGRRTDTQYF. Here the CDR3 DNA reads TGCGCCAGCACTCAGCGGGAGGGCCGGCGGACAGATACGCAGTATTTT.

V and J are TRBV18 and TRBJ1-1; a weak D match, TRBD1 (5 bases). The CDR3 runs to 13 residues. Trimming removed 3 bases at V and 1 base at J, with 6 bases between. Germline CDR1 KGHSH, CDR2 LQKENI. CDR3 nucleotides: TGTGCCAGCTCACCTGGACAGAACACTGAAGCTTTCTTT. Amino acid sequence: CASSPGQNTEAFF.

The CDR3 loop reads CASSAAGQGSNEQYF. As DNA, the CDR3 is TGTGCCAGCAGTGCCGCCGGACAGGGTTCCAACGAGCAGTACTTC. The chain couples TRBV28 to TRBJ2-7, with 8 bases lining up with TRBD1. V shed 5 bases and J 5 bases; nucleotides not matched to a gene: 11. The CDR3 consists of 15 residues. CDR1 is MDHEN, CDR2 SYDVKM, per germline.

The chain is built from TRBV2 and TRBJ2-1; the match to TRBD2 covers 10 bases. V trimming: 6 bases; J trimming: 12 bases; junction bases outside the gene matches: 8. Germline assignment: CDR1 SNHLY and CDR2 FYNNEI. This CDR3 region has 13 residues. CDR3 protein: CASSRLAGLGQFF. CDR3 DNA: TGTGCCAGCAGCCGACTAGCGGGCCTGGGGCAGTTCTTC.

The rearrangement links TRBV6-1 to TRBJ2-5; the match to TRBD1 covers 7 bases. This CDR3 is 14 amino acids long. Germline assignment: CDR1 MNHNS and CDR2 SASEGT. The ends lost 7 bases at V and 1 base at J; junction bases unmatched: 6. CDR3: CASTRDRIQETQYF. For the CDR3, the DNA is TGTGCCAGCACTCGGGACAGAATCCAAGAGACCCAGTACTTC.

This rearrangement joins TRBV5-1 to TRBJ2-7; 7 bases are shared with TRBD1. J gave up 4 bases and V 10 bases, and 5 bases lay outside the gene matches. This CDR3 is built from 11 residues. CDR1 is SGHRS and CDR2 is YFSETQ in the germline V gene. CDR3 sequence (DNA): TGCGCCGAGGGGGCGTCGTACGAGCAGTACTTC. Translating it yields CAEGASYEQYF.

The rearrangement joins TRBV19 to TRBJ2-3, with 15 bases identical to TRBD2. This CDR3 is 17 amino acids long. Germline CDR1 LNHDA, CDR2 SQIVND (reference sequence). V was clipped by 4 bases and J by 6 bases; unmatched bases: 8. Here the CDR3 reads CASSKTGLAGGMDTQYF. CDR3 sequence (DNA): TGTGCCAGTAGTAAGACGGGACTAGCGGGAGGAATGGATACGCAGTATTTT.

This chain uses TRBV10-3 with TRBJ2-6; the D is unclear. The germline V gene encodes CDR1 ENHRY and CDR2 SYGVKD. This CDR3 comprises 14 residues. V lost 3 bases and J 2 bases, leaving 5 bases between the germline ends. Written as DNA, the CDR3 is TGTGCCATCAGTGACCTTACTGGGGCCAACGTCCTGACTTTC. Its translation: CAISDLTGANVLTF.

This chain connects TRBV7-8 to TRBJ2-7; 9 nucleotides line up with TRBD1. The CDR3 is 17 amino acids. Germline V gene lookup returns CDR1 SGHVS and CDR2 FQNEAQ. Trimming cost V 1 base and J 3 bases; bases outside gene matches: 10. For the CDR3, the DNA is TGTGCCAGCAGCTTAGTAGGGGGACAGGGTTTGAACTACGAGCAGTACTTC. It codes for CASSLVGGQGLNYEQYF. Based on the CDR3 plus reference TRBV7-8 and TRBJ2-7, the full variable domain is GAGVSQSPRYKVAKRGQDVALRCDPISGHVSLFWYQQALGQGPEFLTYFQNEAQLDKSGLPSDRFFAERPEGSVSTLKIQRTQQEDSAVYLCASSLVGGQGLNYEQYFGPGTRLTVT.

This clone was counted a few times. The CDR3 spells CATRWANTEAFF. As DNA, the CDR3 is TGTGCTACCCGTTGGGCGAACACTGAAGCTTTCTTT. V usage is TRBV28 and J usage is TRBJ1-1; D remains ambiguous. Germline V lookup: CDR1 MDHEN, CDR2 SYDVKM. The length of the CDR3 is 12 residues. Full variable domain (outside the CDR3, taken from reference TRBV28 and TRBJ1-1): DVKVTQSSRYLVKRTGEKVFLECVQDMDHENMFWYRQDPGLGLRLIYFSYDVKMKEKGDIPEGYSVSREKKERFSLILESASTNQTSMYLCATRWANTEAFFGQGTRLTVV.

This clone was seen once. This chain links TRBV28 with TRBJ2-1; 8 nucleotides agree with TRBD1. Trimming took 5 bases from V and 6 from J; bases not matched to a gene: 9. The CDR3 consists of 15 residues. Germline V lookup: CDR1 MDHEN, CDR2 SYDVKM. The CDR3 here is CASSKTKGQVNEQFF. The DNA for the CDR3 is TGTGCCAGCAGTAAAACCAAGGGACAGGTCAATGAGCAGTTCTTC.

J is TRBJ2-3 and V is TRBV11-3, with D perhaps TRBD2 (6 bases). The germline V gene encodes CDR1 SGHNT and CDR2 YENEEA. Trimming pared 1 base from V and 1 base from J, leaving 15 bases between. This CDR3 is 17 amino acids long. This CDR3 is CASSLGLSGVRTDTQYF. CDR3 in DNA: TGTGCCAGCAGCTTAGGTCTCTCGGGAGTCCGCACAGATACGCAGTATTTT.

The chain links TRBV4-2 to TRBJ2-3, with TRBD2 identical over 16 bases. CDR3 length equals 17 residues. Germline CDR1 LGHNA, CDR2 YNFKEQ. With 4 bases clipped from V and 6 bases from J, the junction kept 7 bases outside the gene matches. DNA for the CDR3: TGTGCCAGCAGCCCGGGGACTAGCGGGAGGGCCGCGGATACGCAGTATTTT. Its protein is CASSPGTSGRAADTQYF.

The chain couples TRBV4-3 to TRBJ2-1, with TRBD2 matching 7 bases. V shed 1 base, J shed 9 bases, and the junction held 6 bases outside the gene matches. Per the germline V gene, CDR1 is LGHNA and CDR2 is YSLEER. The CDR3 has 14 amino acids. The CDR3, as DNA: TGCGCCAGCAGCCAAGGGGAGACTAGCAGTGAGCAGTTCTTC. Translation: CASSQGETSSEQFF.

CDR3 sequence: CASSLVQGGSGNTIYF. For the CDR3, the DNA is TGCGCCAGCAGCTTGGTGCAGGGCGGCTCTGGAAACACCATATATTTT. The chain joins TRBV5-1 to TRBJ1-3; D is possibly TRBD1 (5 bases). The CDR3 spans 16 residues. Germline V CDR1 and CDR2: SGHRS, YFSETQ. Trimming left V 0 bases short and J 0 bases short, with 10 bases between.

The chain links TRBV7-9 to TRBJ1-4; 8 nucleotides line up with TRBD1. This CDR3 comprises 13 residues. V lost 4 bases and J lost 8; bases outside the gene matches: 3. Germline lookup yields CDR1 SEHNR and CDR2 FQNEAQ (reference sequence). CDR3 nucleotide sequence: TGTGCCAGCAGCTCCCGACAGGGGGAAAAACTGTTTTTT. Translated, it gives CASSSRQGEKLFF.

The chain has TRBV6-5 and TRBJ2-7; TRBD1 agrees at 11 bases. This CDR3 spans 15 amino acids. V was clipped by 2 bases and J by 5 bases; unmatched bases: 5. Germline V gene lookup returns CDR1 MNHEY and CDR2 SVGAGI. CDR3 protein: CASSYRTGGLDEQYF. The CDR3 DNA reads as TGTGCCAGCAGTTACAGGACAGGGGGCCTAGACGAGCAGTACTTC.

The chain has TRBV5-1 and TRBJ2-7; no firm D call. Trimming removed 0 bases from V and 6 bases from J, with 10 bases in between. This CDR3 comprises 13 residues. Looked up from germline, CDR1 is SGHRS and CDR2 is YFSETQ. In DNA, the CDR3 is TGCGCCAGCAGCTTGGATTCGGCAGGCGAGCAGTACTTC. Protein: CASSLDSAGEQYF.

The V call is TRBV5-1, the J call TRBJ2-7; perhaps TRBD1 as D (6 bases). V was trimmed by 0 bases and J by 4 bases, leaving 14 bases between them. CDR1 is SGHRS, CDR2 YFSETQ, per germline. The CDR3 consists of 15 residues. The DNA for the CDR3 is TGCGCCAGCAGCTTGGAAGCACAGGGTCCGTACGAGCAGTACTTC. It encodes CASSLEAQGPYEQYF. Full variable domain (remainder filled in from reference TRBV5-1 and TRBJ2-7): KAGVTQTPRYLIKTRGQQVTLSCSPISGHRSVSWYQQTPGQGLQFLFEYFSETQRNKGNFPGRFSGRQFSNSRSEMNVSTLELGDSALYLCASSLEAQGPYEQYFGPGTRLTVT.

V is TRBV29-1 and J is TRBJ2-5; D perhaps matches TRBD1 (5 bases). The CDR3 has 13 amino acids. Germline CDR1 reads SQVTM; CDR2 reads ANQGSEA. In DNA form, the CDR3 reads TGCAGTGGTTCGACAGCCCTCCAAGAGACCCAGTACTTC. It codes for CSGSTALQETQYF.